The 13 T cell receptor beta chains in this list originate from one sample, sequenced in a study of post-analysis software for immune sequencing data. Study findings and constraints: A handful of TRBV segments were significantly more frequent in patients than in controls. TRBV5-6, TRBV5-1 and TRBV20-1 were among these segments.

The TCR beta cDNA libraries carried unique molecular identifiers. TCRdb itself ran the PCR reads through MiXCR, one entry per CDR3 protein. Of 740,000 or so distinct CDR3 sequences in the sample, approximately 53% were seen once. The antigens for these receptors are not known. The sample taken for sequencing was blood. The origin of the receptors is a girl aged 10 to 17 with multiple sclerosis.

The CDR3 loop reads CSVEVLRGYEQYF. The DNA of the CDR3 is TGCAGCGTTGAGGTCCTAAGGGGCTACGAGCAGTACTTC. This rearrangement joins TRBV29-1 to TRBJ2-7, with a possible D match to TRBD1 (5 bases). CDR3 length: 13 amino acids. The V gene lost 3 bases and the J gene lost 3 bases, with 12 bases spanning the gap. The germline V gene has CDR1 SQVTM and CDR2 ANQGSEA.

This clonotype was picked up many times. This chain links TRBV20-1 with TRBJ2-7; TRBD2 agrees at 9 bases. The CDR3 has 13 residues. Germline CDR1 DFQATT, CDR2 SNEGSKA (reference sequence). The V segment lost 4 bases and the J segment 5 bases; nucleotides outside the gene matches: 6. CDR3 in amino acids: CSAKGTSPNEQYF. The CDR3 region has the DNA TGCAGTGCTAAAGGGACTAGCCCTAACGAGCAGTACTTC.

This sequence joins TRBV3-1 and TRBJ2-7, with 7 bases lining up with TRBD2. The V and J ends lost 4 bases and 9 bases, in that order; junction bases with no gene match: 12. CDR1 is LGHDT, CDR2 YNNKEL, per germline (reference sequence). The CDR3 contains 14 residues. CDR3 DNA sequence: TGTGCCAGCAGCCCCCTGCTAGCGGACGAGCGGCAGTACTTC. Its translation: CASSPLLADERQYF.

This clonotype has a handful of counts. The chain recombines TRBV2 with TRBJ1-5; TRBD1 matches at 9 bases. The CDR3 length is 17 residues. The V and J ends lost 6 bases and 5 bases, in that order; junction bases with no gene match: 14. Germline CDR1 and CDR2: SNHLY and FYNNEI. In DNA form, the CDR3 reads TGTGCCAGCAGCAAATCCGGGACAGGGTCTATCGATCAGCCCCAGCATTTT. Its protein product is CASSKSGTGSIDQPQHF.

Only a few counts were recorded for this clonotype. The rearrangement joins TRBV19 to TRBJ2-7; TRBD1 aligns across 7 bases. The CDR3 is made up of 13 amino acids. Unmatched junction bases numbered 8, after V lost 6 bases and J lost 6 bases. Germline CDR1 and CDR2: LNHDA and SQIVND (reference sequence). The CDR3 here is CASSDRAEGEQYF. The CDR3 DNA sequence: TGTGCCAGTAGCGACAGGGCCGAGGGCGAGCAGTACTTC.

This clonotype was observed a handful of times. The rearrangement uses TRBV25-1 and TRBJ2-7; D assignment may be TRBD1 or TRBD2 (6 bases each). V was pared by 7 bases and J by 2 bases, with 18 bases between. Germline CDR1 MGHDK, CDR2 SYGVNS. This CDR3 spans 15 amino acids. The CDR3 DNA sequence: TGTGCCAGCACGCCCGAGGGGGGCGGACCCTACGAGCAGTACTTC. Amino acid sequence: CASTPEGGGPYEQYF.

This chain uses TRBV14 with TRBJ2-1, with D maybe TRBD1 (5 bases). The CDR3 loop spans 13 amino acids. Trimming left V 4 bases short and J 12 bases short, with 16 bases between. CDR1 SGHDN and CDR2 FVKESK come from the germline V gene. The chain's CDR3 is CASSRTGPPAQFF. DNA for the CDR3: TGTGCCAGCAGCCGAACAGGACCCCCCGCGCAGTTCTTC.

This chain joins TRBV28 and TRBJ2-4, with a weak D call TRBD1 (5 bases). The J call may be mistaken, given a closer DNA end match to TRBJ2-7. The germline V gene has CDR1 MDHEN and CDR2 SYDVKM. CDR3 length: 12 amino acids. CDR3 DNA: TGTGCCAGCAGTTCGGACATCTACGAGCAGTACTTC. It codes for CASSSDIYEQYF.

This clonotype was counted a few times. Written as DNA, the CDR3 is TGCGCCAGCAGCTTGGATACAGGGGCTCCCTACGAGCAGTACTTC. Translating it yields CASSLDTGAPYEQYF. V gene TRBV5-1 combines with J gene TRBJ2-7; 7 nucleotides match TRBD1. CDR3 length: 15 residues. Germline V gives CDR1 SGHRS, CDR2 YFSETQ. V was clipped by 0 bases and J by 2 bases; unmatched bases: 5.

As to this clonotype: Relative to the germline gene, one junction end is altered; a read error may explain this. The genes are TRBV10-3 and TRBJ2-7; D remains unclear. The V gene's germline CDR1 is ENHRY and CDR2 SYGVKD. The CDR3 contains 12 residues. DNA of the CDR3: TGTGCCATCAGGTCGCTTTCCTGCGAGCAGTACTTC. Translating it yields CAIRSLSCEQYF.

Note on this clonotype: One end of the junction fails to match germline, which may point to a read error. The gene calls are TRBV6-6 and TRBJ1-2, with no clear D. Germline values: CDR1 MNHNY, CDR2 SVGAGI (reference sequence). The CDR3 consists of 17 residues. The CDR3 region is CASSYSSGPPANYGYTF. CDR3 DNA: TGCGCCAGCAGTTACTCGAGTGGCCCACCTGCTAACTATGGCTACACCTTC.

This clonotype was counted between two and nine times. The chain recombines TRBV7-2 with TRBJ2-1, with a weak D call TRBD2 (7 bases). The CDR3 sequence is 14 residues long. Germline V CDR1 and CDR2: SGHTA, FQGNSA. V was pared by 1 base and J by 10 bases, with 14 bases between. The CDR3 DNA sequence: TGTGCCAGCAGCTTAGAGGGGGGGAGATGGGAGCAGTTCTTC. Translating it yields CASSLEGGRWEQFF.

This clonotype occurred once. This chain's CDR3 is CASSLTPSGRELYNEQFF. The CDR3 coding sequence is TGTGCCAGCAGCTTAACTCCTAGCGGGAGGGAACTCTACAATGAGCAGTTCTTC. The chain has TRBV7-3 and TRBJ2-1, with TRBD2 matching 12 bases. V lost 0 bases to trimming and J lost 3 bases; unmatched junction nucleotides: 6. CDR3 length equals 18 residues. Germline V lookup: CDR1 SGHTA, CDR2 FQGTGA.